These 9 T cell receptor beta chains originate from one sample sequenced in a study of blood T cells in healthy people across ages. Then a second PCR, running about 7 to 11 cycles, was carried out with a sample-barcoded 5' primer and a J-beta primer mix. TCRdb called the 5' RACE reads again in MiXCR, with one record for every CDR3 protein. The sample includes a few hundred thousand distinct CDR3 sequences, about 26% of them seen just once. Sequenced material: blood. The receptors were sampled from a woman between 65 and 79 years old in good health.

On this clonotype itself: Sequence at one end of the junction differs from germline and may be a read error. The chain recombines TRBV20-1 with TRBJ2-1; TRBD1 matches at 7 bases. This CDR3 is 16 amino acids long. Germline assignment: CDR1 DFQATT and CDR2 SNEGSKA (reference sequence). The CDR3 nucleotides read TGCAGTGCTAGAGGGGGAACAGGGGCGACCTACAGTGAGCAGTTCTTC. Protein sequence: CSARGGTGATYSEQFF.

This clonotype was observed a few times. The chain employs TRBV20-1 and TRBJ1-1; D remains ambiguous. Germline CDR1 is DFQATT and CDR2 is SNEGSKA (reference sequence). The V end was cut by 6 bases, the J end by 1 base, with 9 bases between. There are 12 residues in the CDR3. CDR3 nucleotide sequence: TGCAGTGCCAGCTCCCAGAACACTGAAGCTTTCTTT. Translated: CSASSQNTEAFF.

The J gene is TRBJ2-7, the V gene TRBV10-3, with 8 bases identical to TRBD2. Trimming took 0 bases from V and 0 from J; bases not matched to a gene: 1. Looked up from germline, CDR1 is ENHRY and CDR2 is SYGVKD. The CDR3 sequence is 15 residues long. CDR3 nucleotides: TGTGCCATCAGTGAGTCTACTAGCGGCTCCTACGAGCAGTACTTC. Translating gives CAISESTSGSYEQYF.

The chain joins TRBV7-3 to TRBJ2-1, with 8 bases that match TRBD1. CDR1 is SGHTA and CDR2 is FQGTGA in the germline V gene. V gave up 5 bases and J gave up 4 bases; unmatched junction bases: 10. The CDR3 totals 16 residues. CDR3 loop: CASSLIQGASYNEQFF. DNA of the CDR3: TGTGCCAGCAGCCTCATTCAGGGGGCTTCGTACAATGAGCAGTTCTTC.

DNA of the CDR3: TGTGCCAGCAGCTCCCAAGGGGCGGCTAATGAAAAACTGTTTTTT. It codes for CASSSQGAANEKLFF. V usage is TRBV7-2 and J usage is TRBJ1-4; possible D gene TRBD1, 5 bases. V gave up 4 bases and J gave up 3 bases, with 12 bases separating them. The CDR3 sequence is 15 residues long. The germline CDR1 and CDR2 sequences are SGHTA and FQGNSA. Complete variable domain (other parts from reference TRBV7-2 and TRBJ1-4): GAGVSQSPSNKVTEKGKDVELRCDPISGHTALYWYRQSLGQGLEFLIYFQGNSAPDKSGLPSDRFSAERTGGSVSTLTIQRTQQEDSAVYLCASSSQGAANEKLFFGSGTQLSVL.

This clonotype was found a few times. The chain couples TRBV27 to TRBJ2-5; tentatively, D is TRBD1 (6 bases). From germline, CDR1 is MNHEY and CDR2 SMNVEV (reference sequence). The CDR3 has 13 residues. With 5 bases removed from V and 11 bases from J, the gap between germline ends came to 18 bases. The CDR3 region has the DNA TGTGCCAGCAGTCTTATGGCCGGGACACGGCAGTACTTC. Its protein is CASSLMAGTRQYF.

The chain uses TRBV4-2 and TRBJ1-2, with TRBD1 as a possible D gene (6 bases). The germline V gene has CDR1 LGHNA and CDR2 YNFKEQ. The CDR3 covers 14 residues. Trimming shortened V by 0 bases and J by 4 bases, and 9 bases separated the two germline ends. CDR3 nucleotides: TGTGCCAGCAGCCAAGACGCGGGGGCCTATGGCTACACCTTC. Translated, it gives CASSQDAGAYGYTF.

This clonotype turned up a few times. This chain connects TRBV6-2 or TRBV6-3 to TRBJ2-2, with D possibly matching TRBD1 (5 bases). The length of the CDR3 is 16 residues. Per germline, CDR1 MNHEY and CDR2 SVGEGT. Between the trimmed V and J ends, which lost 9 bases and 1 base, there was a span of 18 bases. The CDR3: CASHGQTTRNTGELFF. The CDR3 bases are TGTGCCAGTCACGGACAAACAACTCGGAACACCGGGGAGCTGTTTTTT.

This clonotype appeared a few times. V gene TRBV4-2 combines with J gene TRBJ2-3; D not resolved. This CDR3 contains 17 residues. V gave up 4 bases and J gave up 1 base, with 18 bases separating them. The germline V gene encodes CDR1 LGHNA and CDR2 YNFKEQ. CDR3 residues: CASSPNSRLTGTDTQYF. Written as DNA, the CDR3 is TGTGCCAGCAGCCCGAACTCGAGGCTGACCGGCACAGATACGCAGTATTTT.